This T cell receptor beta chain was documented in a study of T cells in localized non-small cell lung cancer (dated by TCRdb to about 2020). About the study as a whole: The study analyzed T cell repertoires of 236 early-stage NSCLC patients, comparing tumors and uninvolved tumor-adjacent lungs. The cohort consisted of around 250 treatment-naive NSCLC patients whose localized lung tumors had been resected. The mean age of the NSCLC patients was about 70 years, with 120 to 150 men and 100 to 110 women.

At diagnosis, tumor, uninvolved tumor-adjacent lung and peripheral blood were collected and then preserved as a mix of FFPE and fresh-frozen material. For TCR repertoire profiling, blood samples were analyzed as peripheral blood mononuclear cells. With respect to this clone: No antigen is known for it. There are no base qualities to consult, and no much larger clone falls within one base.

TCR beta CDR3 regions were sequenced from DNA using the immunoSEQ Assay. In the source study's methods: To compute T cell density, TCR beta template counts were normalized to usable DNA, which was estimated by amplifying housekeeping genes. Using the preseqR package, richness was estimated by extrapolating to 120,000 templates for tissue samples and 400,000 templates for PBMC samples. Clonality was defined by subtracting Pielou's evenness from one. Tissue-enriched TCRs were identified through differential abundance testing performed on productive amino-acid clonotypes, with a minimum total count of 5 and an alpha of 0.1. The Jaccard Index and the Morisita Overlap Index were used to measure how much the repertoires overlapped between compartments. TCR beta CDR3s were clustered by GLIPH together with public tetramer-defined viral CDR3s, and at least three viral sequences plus V-gene enrichment were required for viral motifs. TCRdb stores this immuneACCESS table with in-frame sequences only. Part of the clones is absent; in the studies checked, under half of the shortfall reflects unresolved V genes, and no reason is known for the rest. V, J and clone size derive from that table, while D and trimming were established from the DNA sequence. The sample yields nearly 25,000 clones; more than 75% were counted once. Together, the top ten hold approximately 5% of the sample.

The germline V gene (reference sequence) sets CDR1 to GTSNPN and CDR2 to SVGIG. V has 3 bases trimmed and J has 1 base trimmed; junction bases matching no gene number 2. The CDR3 goes from the cysteine to the phenylalanine over 14 residues. Only CDR3 DNA remains: 42 bases, in frame from the first base. Overall study results and their limits: Because of the exploratory design, TCR variables were selected using unadjusted p-values without false-discovery rate correction. Higher blood T cell density associated with longer overall survival, while higher adjacent-lung clonality associated with shorter survival. Uninvolved tumor-adjacent lung showed the highest T cell clonality, higher than tumor, which suggests more focused antigenic responses in the uninvolved tumor-adjacent lung. Because multi-region tumor sequencing was not performed, intratumor heterogeneity could not be ruled out. A median of around 60 of the top 100 tumor clones turned up in the paired uninvolved adjacent lung, and 25 to 30 of those clones also ranked among the top 100 of that same adjacent lung.

The chain is made from TRBV30 and TRBJ2-3; TRBD1 lines up with 9 middle nucleotides. This specimen consisted of peripheral blood, obtained before any cancer treatment. This TCR was sampled from a male donor older than 55 with stage II squamous cell lung carcinoma. The CDR3 amino acid sequence is: CAWRGDRGTDTQYF. Read as DNA, the sequence is TGTGCCTGGAGAGGGGACAGGGGCACAGATACGCAGTATTTT.